These 20 T cell receptor beta chains came from one sample sequenced in a study of Ad26.COV2.S vaccination and SARS-CoV-2 variants. Here immunoSEQ multiplex PCR was the method, and the copy in TCRdb shows in-frame clones only, minus some. The sample carries approximately 360,000 clones, 83% recorded once. The treatment was: about 20 received Ad26.COV2.S at low or high dose, single or two shots; five or six received placebo; per-sample allocation not given. Material that was analyzed had been drawn on day 63 after the first vaccine or placebo injection. The specimen was peripheral blood, collected in a trial of Ad26.COV2.S vaccine versus placebo. The receptors shown here come from a person aged 18 to 65 who received the Ad26.COV2.S COVID-19 vaccine or a placebo.

The J gene is TRBJ1-1, the V gene TRBV5-1, with unresolved D. There are 11 residues in the CDR3. Between the trimmed V and J ends, which lost 5 bases and 0 bases, there was a span of 2 bases. CDR1 is SGHRS and CDR2 is YFSETQ in the germline V gene. The CDR3 nucleotides read TGCGCCAGCAGGGTGAACACTGAAGCTTTCTTT. Protein sequence: CASRVNTEAFF.

This chain connects TRBV19 to TRBJ1-2, with TRBD1 identical over 9 bases. J lost 7 bases, V lost 7 bases, and 7 bases had no gene match. CDR1 is LNHDA and CDR2 is SQIVND in the germline V gene (reference sequence). This CDR3 spans 13 amino acids. In nucleotides, the CDR3 is TGTGCCAGTATGGGGGGACAGGGTATTGGCTACACCTTC. Encoded protein: CASMGGQGIGYTF.

V is TRBV7-8 and J is TRBJ1-1; weak D call: TRBD1 (6 bases). Looked up from germline, CDR1 is SGHVS and CDR2 is FQNEAQ. The CDR3 has 15 residues. V lost 2 bases to trimming and J lost 1 base, with 11 bases between them. The CDR3 sequence is CASSLLTTGNTEAFF. CDR3 nucleotide sequence: TGTGCCAGCAGCTTACTGACGACAGGGAACACTGAAGCTTTCTTT.

As DNA, the CDR3 is TGTGCCAGCTCAGGAGGGGGCAGGTCACCCCTCCACTTT. This sequence encodes CASSGGGRSPLHF. This rearrangement joins TRBV18 to TRBJ1-6; 7 bases fit TRBD1. Germline V gene lookup returns CDR1 KGHSH and CDR2 LQKENI. This CDR3 has 13 residues. Trimming removed 5 bases from V and 10 bases from J; junction bases left unmatched: 5.

This clone has more than one count but fewer than ten. The rearrangement joins TRBV9 to TRBJ1-2, with 7 bases lining up with TRBD1. Unmatched junction bases numbered 14, after V lost 5 bases and J lost 13 bases. Germline lookup yields CDR1 SGDLS and CDR2 YYNGEE. This CDR3 contains 13 residues. Here the CDR3 DNA reads TGTGCCAGCAGGGTCAGGGGGGAACAGGCCCTCACCTTC. Translation: CASRVRGEQALTF. Together with reference TRBV9 and TRBJ1-2, the CDR3 gives the full variable domain: DSGVTQTPKHLITATGQRVTLRCSPRSGDLSVYWYQQSLDQGLQFLIQYYNGEERAKGNILERFSAQQFPDLHSELNLSSLELGDSALYFCASRVRGEQALTFGSGTRLTVV.

The chain links TRBV4-3 to TRBJ1-5; 7 nucleotides align to TRBD1. The CDR3 is made up of 19 amino acids. Germline V gene sequence: CDR1 LGHNA, CDR2 YSLEER. V shed 0 bases, J shed 1 base, and the junction held 12 bases outside the gene matches. CDR3 sequence: CASSQDIQGRDGSNQPQHF. In nucleotides, the CDR3 is TGCGCCAGCAGCCAAGATATACAGGGGAGGGATGGCAGCAATCAGCCCCAGCATTTT.

As DNA, the CDR3 is TGTGCCAGCTCACCGTCGACAGGGCCGGGGACTGAAGCTTTCTTT. Residues: CASSPSTGPGTEAFF. The chain recombines TRBV18 with TRBJ1-1; 7 bases fit TRBD1. The CDR3 is 15 residues long. J was trimmed by 5 bases and V by 3 bases; bases with no gene match: 9. Germline values: CDR1 KGHSH, CDR2 LQKENI.

This rearrangement joins TRBV7-9 to TRBJ2-5; D possibly matches TRBD1 or TRBD2 (5 bases each). This CDR3 comprises 14 residues. Germline V gene lookup returns CDR1 SEHNR and CDR2 FQNEAQ (reference sequence). The ends were cut back, 5 bases at V and 5 bases at J, with 15 bases in the middle. The CDR3 sequence: CASSPGRWVETQYF. CDR3 bases: TGTGCCAGCAGCCCGGGACGGTGGGTGGAGACCCAGTACTTC.

This clone was counted between two and nine times. The chain is built from TRBV6-5 and TRBJ1-1; the match to TRBD1 covers 7 bases. CDR3 size: 15 residues. CDR1 is MNHEY and CDR2 is SVGAGI in the germline V gene. Trimming removed 2 bases from V and 1 base from J; junction bases left unmatched: 4. The CDR3 DNA reads as TGTGCCAGCAGTTACGGTCGGACAGGGAACACTGAAGCTTTCTTT. Its translation is CASSYGRTGNTEAFF.

The CDR3 sequence is CASSPPGRGAFF. CDR3 DNA sequence: TGTGCCAGCAGCCCGCCGGGGCGCGGTGCTTTCTTT. V usage is TRBV12-3 or TRBV12-4 and J usage is TRBJ1-1; a possible D gene is TRBD1 (5 bases). Between the trimmed V and J ends, which lost 6 bases and 11 bases, there was a span of 16 bases. The CDR3 covers 12 residues.

The rearrangement links TRBV4-2 to TRBJ2-5; TRBD2 aligns across 13 bases. This CDR3 has 18 amino acids. Per germline, CDR1 LGHNA and CDR2 YNFKEQ. V lost 1 base, J lost 5 bases, and 10 bases stayed unmatched. The CDR3 loop is CASSQGGLAGRGKETQYF. The CDR3 nucleotides read TGTGCCAGCAGCCAAGGGGGACTAGCGGGGCGAGGGAAGGAGACCCAGTACTTC.

The chain recombines TRBV7-9 with TRBJ1-2, with TRBD1 as a possible D gene (6 bases). Trimming stripped 7 bases from V and 4 bases from J, with 19 bases between. The germline V gene encodes CDR1 SEHNR and CDR2 FQNEAQ (reference sequence). This CDR3 is 15 amino acids long. The CDR3 region is CASTPLGGLGYGYTF. The CDR3, as DNA: TGTGCCAGCACCCCCTTGGGGGGGCTCGGCTATGGCTACACCTTC.

The J gene is TRBJ1-6, the V gene TRBV19, with 7 bases lining up with TRBD1. In germline, CDR1 is LNHDA, CDR2 SQIVND (reference sequence). The V gene end was trimmed by 2 bases and the J gene end by 7 bases; junction bases not matched to a gene: 5. The CDR3 has 15 residues. The CDR3 region has the DNA TGTGCCAGTAGTATATCTGGGACAGCGAATTCACCCCTCCACTTT. Encoded protein: CASSISGTANSPLHF.

This chain joins TRBV15 and TRBJ2-2; D is uncertain. Deletions cut 5 bases from V and 3 bases from J, with 7 bases between. The CDR3 consists of 13 residues. Germline CDR1 reads LNHNV; CDR2 reads YYDKDF (reference sequence). The CDR3 bases are TGTGCCACCAGCCTGGGCGACACCGGGGAGCTGTTTTTT. Translation gives CATSLGDTGELFF.

This rearrangement joins TRBV9 to TRBJ2-1; D is perhaps TRBD2 (5 bases). The length of the CDR3 is 13 residues. With 0 bases removed from V and 7 bases from J, the gap between germline ends came to 8 bases. Germline V CDR1 and CDR2: SGDLS, YYNGEE. The CDR3 sequence is CASSVVGANEQFF. In DNA, the CDR3 is TGTGCCAGCAGCGTAGTGGGAGCGAATGAGCAGTTCTTC.

This rearrangement joins TRBV24-1 to TRBJ2-2, with 8 nucleotides matching TRBD1. This CDR3 is 15 amino acids long. CDR1 is KGHDR and CDR2 is SFDVKD in the germline V gene. V gave up 9 bases and J gave up 3 bases; unmatched junction bases: 8. The CDR3 region has the DNA TGTGCCACCTCGGGGGAGACAGGGGACACCGGGGAGCTGTTTTTT. This codes for CATSGETGDTGELFF.

This chain joins TRBV7-3 and TRBJ2-1; D might be TRBD2 (7 bases). Germline V gene sequence: CDR1 SGHTA, CDR2 FQGTGA. Trimming pared 2 bases from V and 6 bases from J, leaving 20 bases between. The CDR3 spans 17 residues. The CDR3 DNA follows: TGTGCCAGCAGCTTAGGGAGGGTCGGCAGGGGTGGCAATGAGCAGTTCTTC. It encodes CASSLGRVGRGGNEQFF.

The chain carries TRBV7-2 and TRBJ2-3; TRBD1 matches 10 bases. CDR3 size: 15 residues. Per germline, CDR1 SGHTA and CDR2 FQGNSA. The junction had 7 bases not matched to a gene; V was cut back by 5 bases and J by 5 bases. The CDR3 here is CASSRDRGGKDTQYF. CDR3 sequence (DNA): TGTGCCAGCAGCCGGGACAGGGGAGGGAAAGATACGCAGTATTTT.

The chain recombines TRBV7-2 with TRBJ2-3, with D possibly matching TRBD2 (7 bases). Germline values: CDR1 SGHTA, CDR2 FQGNSA. The V gene lost 0 bases and the J gene lost 6 bases, with 13 bases spanning the gap. This CDR3 is 15 amino acids long. The CDR3 loop is CASSLAGGRSDTQYF. In nucleotides, the CDR3 is TGTGCCAGCAGCTTAGCGGGGGGGCGATCGGATACGCAGTATTTT.

The V gene is TRBV2, the J gene TRBJ1-5, with D maybe TRBD1 (6 bases). The CDR3 is 15 amino acids. V dropped 6 bases and J dropped 1 base, with 13 bases sitting between them. Looked up from germline, CDR1 is SNHLY and CDR2 is FYNNEI. The CDR3 DNA reads as TGTGCCAGCAGAACAGGGTTTTCGAGCAATCAGCCCCAGCATTTT. Encoded protein: CASRTGFSSNQPQHF.